This T cell receptor beta chain was sequenced for a study of shared clonotypes between healthy human individuals (dated by TCRdb to 2020 to 2021). Background for the entire study: Three men and a couple of women, aged 18 to 49 years, made up the cohort. Different laboratories and diverse techniques were used to prepare libraries and sequence TCR repertoires, to increase sequencing depth and limit assay-specific biases. To estimate repertoire size and how much clonotypes are shared between individuals, the study performed deep sequencing of blood TCR repertoires from about five healthy adults. Leukapheresis yielded between about 0.9 and 9.5 billion PBMCs per donor. Per donor, three plates each were used for CD4 naive and CD4 memory, two for CD8 naive, and one for CD8 memory. Points the paper makes about the study in general: Sampling was restricted to blood, and TCR repertoires in tissues likely differ from the TCR repertoires found in blood. Naive subsets generally had larger estimated clonotype richness than memory subsets. Compared with non-shared clonotypes, clonotypes shared by all four sorted-subset donors had higher generation probabilities. The small number of donors limited the genetic and exposure-history diversity represented. Rarefaction of sorted-subset datasets indicated incomplete sequencing despite the large sequencing depth. Sharing across four donors was observed for approximately 4.6% of naive CD4, over 3% of naive CD8, over 2% of memory CD4, and 0.4% of memory CD8 clonotypes. Pairwise subsampling indicated that sequencing depth was expected to affect the degree of clonotype sharing among donors.

Remarks on this clone: Its recognized antigen is unknown. One base away there is no much larger clone; base qualities are not given.

Donors were healthy HIV-negative adults with no recently reported acute infections or vaccinations. Every donor was a Caucasian adult living in Nashville, Tennessee, USA. CD4+ T cells were enriched by magnetic negative selection, after which naive cells were positively selected on CD45RA and the negative fraction was taken as the memory subset. Blood was collected by leukapheresis, and PBMCs were isolated by Ficoll-Histopaque density gradient centrifugation and then cryopreserved in liquid nitrogen vapor phase. Analytical flow cytometry was used to check the purity and quantity of each magnetically sorted T cell population. From each sorted fraction, genomic DNA was isolated and quantified by UV absorbance on a Nanodrop 2000c. The CDR1 and CDR2 encoded by the germline V gene are SNHLY and FYNNEI. V lost 9 bases and J lost 8 bases, and the count of bases not matched to a germline gene is 5. The CDR3 goes from the cysteine to the phenylalanine over 12 residues. Here the CDR3 DNA is all that survives: 36 bases in frame from base 1.

TCR CDR3 regions were amplified from genomic DNA by multiplex PCR using the deep immunoSEQ assay. Extracted genomic DNA from each cell subset was spread evenly across all wells of several immunoSEQ 96-well plates, with each plate serving as a replicate. Each replicate PCR for sorted subsets received around 0.2 ug genomic DNA, equal to about 29,000 T cell genomes. The purified libraries were quantified using a Qubit 3.0 fluorometer, sized with a Bioanalyzer 2100, and then quantified again using the KAPA Library Quantification kit. Each immunoSEQ 96-well plate was sequenced on its own single-read 150-cycle Illumina NextSeq 550 flow cell. The paper's data handling went like this. Because only junctional sequences without quality scores were contained in the immunoSEQ output, filtering matching that applied to full-length reads could not be performed. To assign V/J genes and CDR3, sequences were annotated using PyIR, a Python wrapper for IgBLAST v1.9, with IMGT germline references. Reads were filtered out if the reads had weak V/J assignments (E-value above 1e-6), no CDR3, stop codons, out-of-frame junctions, or ambiguous translated residues. V3J clonotypes were defined as sequences sharing the same inferred V gene, J gene, and CDR3 amino acid sequence. To compute the percentage overlap between repertoires, the number of shared unique clonotypes was divided by the size of the smaller repertoire. RTK rarefaction, the Chao1 estimator, and Recon v2.1 estimates of unobserved clonotypes were used to assess repertoire richness. Generation probabilities were computed with OLGA for all TCRbeta clonotypes obtained by the gDNA method from several donors. TCRdb limited this immuneACCESS table to in-frame rearrangements with V and J called. A share of clones is missing; checked studies link under half to unresolved V genes, and the rest is unexplained. From that table come the V and J calls and clone size; the DNA was used to work out D and trimming. Recorded for this sample are over a million clones; roughly 96% of them occurred a single time. Of the sample, over 1% is held by the ten largest clones.

The rearranged chain carries TRBV2 and TRBJ1-4, with 8 central nucleotides matching TRBD1. This clonotype originated in a man under 40 in good health. The sequenced sample consisted of naive CD4+ T cells sorted from blood. This specimen's cell subset or site label, per the study, means: CD45RA+ positively selected. The DNA sequence follows: TGTGCCAGACAGGGGGGCAGCGAAAAACTGTTTTTT. The translation is CARQGGSEKLFF.